The 26 T cell receptor beta chains reported below all come from one sample, sequenced in a study of blood T cell repertoires in COVID-19. Clones were read by immunoSEQ multiplex PCR, and TCRdb kept only the in-frame ones, dropping some. This repertoire shows some 250,000 clones, approximately 90% found once; its top ten account for approximately 2.4%. The specimen sequenced was PBMCs or T cells enriched from blood (not recorded which). Receptors were obtained from a woman aged 40 to 49 with acute COVID-19.

This clone was seen a few times. The V and J genes are TRBV6-5 and TRBJ2-7, with D possibly being TRBD1 (5 bases). Germline CDR1 is MNHEY and CDR2 is SVGAGI. Deletions cut 6 bases from V and 4 bases from J, with 13 bases between. This CDR3 region has 13 residues. This CDR3 reads CASSQGPMYEQYF. CDR3 sequence (DNA): TGTGCCAGCAGCCAGGGTCCGATGTACGAGCAGTACTTC.

The chain joins TRBV4-2 to TRBJ2-7; a weak D match, TRBD2 (6 bases). V was shortened by 0 bases and J by 5 bases, with 11 bases between the two germline ends. The length of the CDR3 is 14 residues. Germline loops: CDR1 LGHNA, CDR2 YNFKEQ. The CDR3 loop reads CASSQDPWGDEQYF. In DNA, the CDR3 is TGTGCCAGCAGCCAAGATCCCTGGGGGGACGAGCAGTACTTC.

This clone was seen only once. This chain connects TRBV5-5 to TRBJ2-7, with a tentative D call TRBD1 (5 bases). V lost 3 bases, J lost 4 bases, and 14 bases lay in between. Per the germline V gene, CDR1 is SGHKS and CDR2 is YYEKEE (reference sequence). CDR3 length: 14 residues. The CDR3 protein is CASSWALGDYEQYF. For the CDR3, the DNA is TGTGCCAGCAGCTGGGCCCTAGGGGATTACGAGCAGTACTTC.

The rearrangement joins TRBV5-5 to TRBJ2-7; 7 bases match TRBD1. Germline V gene data show CDR1 as SGHKS and CDR2 as YYEKEE (reference sequence). This CDR3 comprises 17 residues. V lost 0 bases to trimming and J lost 1 base; unmatched junction nucleotides: 10. The DNA of the CDR3 is TGTGCCAGCAGCTTGGCTGGAATCCGGGACAGATCCTACGAGCAGTACTTC. This sequence encodes CASSLAGIRDRSYEQYF.

The V and J genes are TRBV20-1 and TRBJ2-1; the D is unclear. CDR3 length equals 10 residues. The V end lost 6 bases, the J end lost 10 bases, and 10 bases lay between the germline ends. The germline V gene encodes CDR1 DFQATT and CDR2 SNEGSKA (reference sequence). The chain's CDR3 is CSAGSGEQFF. The CDR3 DNA follows: TGCAGTGCCGGATCCGGGGAGCAGTTCTTC.

The chain carries TRBV14 and TRBJ2-1; D unresolved. Per germline, CDR1 SGHDN and CDR2 FVKESK. This CDR3 region has 14 residues. V gave up 2 bases and J gave up 5 bases, with 10 bases separating them. The CDR3 region is CASSQKTADNEQFF. In DNA form, the CDR3 reads TGTGCCAGCAGCCAAAAAACTGCCGACAATGAGCAGTTCTTC.

The J gene is TRBJ1-4, the V gene TRBV28, with TRBD1 matching 9 bases. After removal of 6 bases from V and 9 bases from J, the junction contained 5 bases not matched to a gene. The length of the CDR3 is 13 residues. Per the germline V gene, CDR1 is MDHEN and CDR2 is SYDVKM. DNA of the CDR3: TGTGCCAGCAGCTGGACAGGGGCGAAAAAACTGTTTTTT. Amino acid sequence: CASSWTGAKKLFF. The variable domain in full, completed from reference TRBV28 and TRBJ1-4, reads DVKVTQSSRYLVKRTGEKVFLECVQDMDHENMFWYRQDPGLGLRLIYFSYDVKMKEKGDIPEGYSVSREKKERFSLILESASTNQTSMYLCASSWTGAKKLFFGSGTQLSVL.

This sequence joins TRBV3-1 (or the pseudogene TRBV3-2) and TRBJ2-3; possible D gene TRBD2, 7 bases. Germline V CDR1 and CDR2: LGHDT, YNNKEL (reference sequence). Trimming took off 4 bases at V and 2 bases at J, with 13 bases between the two ends. CDR3 length equals 15 residues. The CDR3 sequence is CASSRGRGHTDTQYF. CDR3 sequence (DNA): TGTGCCAGCAGCCGAGGGCGGGGGCACACAGATACGCAGTATTTT.

J is TRBJ1-2 and V is TRBV3-1 (or the pseudogene TRBV3-2); TRBD1 matches 7 bases. With V trimmed by 0 bases and J by 5 bases, 6 bases remained unmatched. The CDR3 spans 15 residues. From germline, CDR1 is LGHDT and CDR2 YNNKEL (reference sequence). CDR3 in DNA: TGTGCCAGCAGCCAAGAGACAGGGCGGAGGTATGGCTACACCTTC. Its translation: CASSQETGRRYGYTF.

This chain connects TRBV7-9 to TRBJ1-1; D is unclear. Trimming stripped 1 base from V and 7 bases from J, with 10 bases between. The germline gives CDR1 SEHNR, CDR2 FQNEAQ (reference sequence). The CDR3 runs to 13 residues. This chain's CDR3 is CASSLGEDLEAFF. CDR3 coding DNA: TGTGCCAGCAGCTTAGGGGAGGACCTTGAAGCTTTCTTT.

The V call is TRBV19, the J call TRBJ1-2; possibly TRBD1 for D (6 bases). Germline loops: CDR1 LNHDA, CDR2 SQIVND (reference sequence). CDR3 length: 13 residues. V was pared by 4 bases and J by 4 bases, with 10 bases between. The DNA of the CDR3 is TGTGCCAGTAGTAAGATACAGGGCTATGGCTACACCTTC. Translation gives CASSKIQGYGYTF.

The V and J genes are TRBV9 and TRBJ2-7; D may be TRBD2 (5 bases). V was shortened by 7 bases and J by 2 bases, with 16 bases between the two germline ends. Germline V gene lookup returns CDR1 SGDLS and CDR2 YYNGEE. This CDR3 has 14 amino acids. CDR3 nucleotide sequence: TGTGCCAGCTCGGAAAGAGGGTCCCCCTACGAGCAGTACTTC. Protein sequence: CASSERGSPYEQYF.

This chain connects TRBV28 to TRBJ1-5, with D possibly matching TRBD1 (6 bases). The CDR3 has 12 residues. Trimming took off 2 bases at V and 11 bases at J, with 10 bases between the two ends. Germline V gene sequence: CDR1 MDHEN, CDR2 SYDVKM. The CDR3 here is CASSLLKGAQHF. The CDR3, as DNA: TGTGCCAGCAGTTTACTTAAGGGGGCCCAGCATTTT.

This clone was counted only a few times. The chain links TRBV7-2 to TRBJ2-7; D is perhaps TRBD2 (7 bases). CDR3 size: 15 residues. CDR1 is SGHTA and CDR2 is FQGNSA in the germline V gene. Trimming pared 7 bases from V and 3 bases from J, leaving 19 bases between. CDR3 bases: TGTGCCAGCACCCGGGGGCCTAGCGGAGACTACGAGCAGTACTTC. It translates to CASTRGPSGDYEQYF.

This chain connects TRBV19 to TRBJ1-2, with 8 bases identical to TRBD1. CDR1 is LNHDA, CDR2 SQIVND, per germline (reference sequence). The length of the CDR3 is 14 residues. V was clipped by 6 bases and J by 4 bases; unmatched bases: 7. The CDR3 DNA is TGTGCCAGTAGACCGGGACAGGCGATCTATGGCTACACCTTC. Translation: CASRPGQAIYGYTF.

The chain is built from TRBV18 and TRBJ1-1; 7 bases fit TRBD1. J gave up 1 base and V 2 bases, and 4 bases lay outside the gene matches. The CDR3 totals 15 residues. Germline values: CDR1 KGHSH, CDR2 LQKENI. The CDR3 is CASSPIQGTNTEAFF. CDR3 coding DNA: TGTGCCAGCTCACCAATACAGGGGACGAACACTGAAGCTTTCTTT.

The V and J genes are TRBV28 and TRBJ2-5, with D unresolved. Germline V gives CDR1 MDHEN, CDR2 SYDVKM. The CDR3 has 16 amino acids. Trimming stripped 3 bases from V and 1 base from J, with 15 bases between. This CDR3 is CASSFFASESQETQYF. The CDR3 nucleotides are TGTGCCAGCAGTTTCTTTGCCTCGGAGAGCCAAGAGACCCAGTACTTC. The full variable domain, in which reference TRBV28 and TRBJ2-5 provide the parts outside the CDR3, is DVKVTQSSRYLVKRTGEKVFLECVQDMDHENMFWYRQDPGLGLRLIYFSYDVKMKEKGDIPEGYSVSREKKERFSLILESASTNQTSMYLCASSFFASESQETQYFGPGTRLLVL.

Only a few counts were recorded for this clone. This chain links TRBV5-6 with TRBJ2-7; 7 nucleotides align to TRBD1. Germline V gene lookup returns CDR1 SGHDT and CDR2 YYEEEE. V was pared by 4 bases and J by 2 bases, with 9 bases of the junction left unmatched. The CDR3 totals 15 residues. CDR3 sequence reads: CASSQLAGGTYEQYF. The CDR3 DNA follows: TGTGCCAGCAGCCAATTGGCAGGGGGTACCTACGAGCAGTACTTC.

This chain uses TRBV28 with TRBJ2-4; a weak D match, TRBD2 (6 bases). The CDR3 totals 15 residues. The germline CDR1 and CDR2 sequences are MDHEN and SYDVKM. Trimming pared 5 bases from V and 6 bases from J, leaving 17 bases between. The CDR3 DNA follows: TGTGCCAGCAGTACTAAGGGGACTCGAAGAAACATTCAGTACTTC. This gives the protein CASSTKGTRRNIQYF.

This clone was observed once. The V call is TRBV3-1 (or the pseudogene TRBV3-2), the J call TRBJ1-6, with 9 bases fitting TRBD1. Germline trimming cut 7 bases from V and 7 bases from J; bases unmatched to any gene: 8. CDR3 length: 15 residues. Germline-derived CDR1 and CDR2 are LGHDT and YNNKEL (reference sequence). The CDR3: CASNRAGTGNSPLHF. DNA for the CDR3: TGTGCCAGCAATAGGGCCGGGACAGGGAATTCACCCCTCCACTTT.

The chain has TRBV6-5 and TRBJ2-7; D perhaps matches TRBD2 (6 bases). V gave up 6 bases and J gave up 2 bases, with 14 bases separating them. The germline V gene encodes CDR1 MNHEY and CDR2 SVGAGI. The CDR3 extends over 14 amino acids. The CDR3 sequence is CASSGLISPYEQYF. CDR3 nucleotides: TGTGCCAGCAGCGGACTAATTAGCCCCTACGAGCAGTACTTC.

The chain is built from TRBV7-9 and TRBJ2-5; 8 nucleotides agree with TRBD2. V lost 3 bases, J lost 4 bases, and 10 bases stayed unmatched. Germline V lookup: CDR1 SEHNR, CDR2 FQNEAQ (reference sequence). This CDR3 has 16 amino acids. The CDR3 spells CASSFTTGLVPETQYF. The CDR3 DNA sequence: TGTGCCAGCAGCTTCACCACGGGACTAGTGCCAGAGACCCAGTACTTC.

The CDR3 here is CASSHAGTGLYGYTF. DNA of the CDR3: TGTGCCAGCAGCCATGCCGGGACAGGACTCTATGGCTACACCTTC. The chain is built from TRBV3-1 (or the pseudogene TRBV3-2) and TRBJ1-2, with 8 bases identical to TRBD1. After removal of 3 bases from V and 4 bases from J, the junction contained 7 bases not matched to a gene. CDR1 LGHDT and CDR2 YNNKEL come from the germline V gene (reference sequence). The CDR3 has 15 amino acids.

This clone came up a few times. The J gene is TRBJ2-1, the V gene TRBV6-5; 10 bases align to TRBD2. The CDR3 totals 15 residues. Germline assignment: CDR1 MNHEY and CDR2 SVGAGI. J was trimmed by 7 bases and V by 6 bases; bases with no gene match: 9. The CDR3 sequence: CASRLGGSGRNEQFF. CDR3 nucleotide sequence: TGTGCCAGCAGACTCGGGGGTAGCGGGAGGAATGAGCAGTTCTTC.

This sequence joins TRBV7-6 and TRBJ2-5; D is undetermined. V was cut by 1 base and J by 0 bases, with 9 bases left in between. The CDR3 covers 15 residues. The germline V gene encodes CDR1 SGHVS and CDR2 FNYEAQ. Here the CDR3 reads CASSLDTQYQETQYF. CDR3 nucleotide sequence: TGTGCCAGCAGCTTAGATACACAGTACCAAGAGACCCAGTACTTC.

The J gene is TRBJ2-5, the V gene TRBV2; D gene unclear. The CDR3 consists of 13 residues. In germline, CDR1 is SNHLY, CDR2 FYNNEI. V lost 8 bases, J lost 1 base, and 11 bases lay in between. For the CDR3, the DNA is TGTGCCAGCCTTAGAGACATCCAAGAGACCCAGTACTTC. Translation gives CASLRDIQETQYF.